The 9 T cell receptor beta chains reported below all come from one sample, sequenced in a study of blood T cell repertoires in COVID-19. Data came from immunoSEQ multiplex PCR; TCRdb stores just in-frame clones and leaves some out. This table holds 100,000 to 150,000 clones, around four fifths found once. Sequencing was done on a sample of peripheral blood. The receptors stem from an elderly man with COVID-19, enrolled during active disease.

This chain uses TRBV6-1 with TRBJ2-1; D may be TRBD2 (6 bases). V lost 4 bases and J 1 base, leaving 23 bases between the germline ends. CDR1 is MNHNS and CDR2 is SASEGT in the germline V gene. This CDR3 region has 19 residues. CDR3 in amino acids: CASSAFPDLSGPSYNEQFF. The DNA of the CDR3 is TGTGCCAGCAGTGCTTTCCCGGACTTAAGCGGGCCTTCCTACAATGAGCAGTTCTTC.

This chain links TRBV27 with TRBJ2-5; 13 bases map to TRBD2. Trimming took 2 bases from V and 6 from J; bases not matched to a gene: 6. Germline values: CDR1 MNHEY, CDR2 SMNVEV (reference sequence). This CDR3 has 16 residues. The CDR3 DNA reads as TGTGCCAGCAGTTTAAAGGGGACTAGCGGGATAAAGACCCAGTACTTC. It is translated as CASSLKGTSGIKTQYF.

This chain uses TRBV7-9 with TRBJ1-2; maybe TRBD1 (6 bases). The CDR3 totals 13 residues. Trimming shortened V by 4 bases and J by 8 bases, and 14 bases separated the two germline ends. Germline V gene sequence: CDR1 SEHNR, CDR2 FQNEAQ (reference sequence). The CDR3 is CASSSTGKWGYTF. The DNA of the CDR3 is TGTGCCAGCAGCTCAACAGGGAAGTGGGGCTACACCTTC.

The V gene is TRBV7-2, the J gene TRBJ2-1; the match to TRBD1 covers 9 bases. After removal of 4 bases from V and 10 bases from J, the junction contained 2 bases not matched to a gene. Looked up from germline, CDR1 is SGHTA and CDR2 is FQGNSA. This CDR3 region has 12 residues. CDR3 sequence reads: CASSSGQGEQFF. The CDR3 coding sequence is TGTGCCAGCAGCTCTGGACAGGGGGAGCAGTTCTTC.

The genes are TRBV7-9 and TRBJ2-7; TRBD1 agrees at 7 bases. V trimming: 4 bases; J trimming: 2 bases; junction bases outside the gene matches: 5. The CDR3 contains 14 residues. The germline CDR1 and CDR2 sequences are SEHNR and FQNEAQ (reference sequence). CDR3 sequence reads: CASSSTGTPYEQYF. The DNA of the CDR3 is TGTGCCAGCAGCTCGACAGGGACACCCTACGAGCAGTACTTC.

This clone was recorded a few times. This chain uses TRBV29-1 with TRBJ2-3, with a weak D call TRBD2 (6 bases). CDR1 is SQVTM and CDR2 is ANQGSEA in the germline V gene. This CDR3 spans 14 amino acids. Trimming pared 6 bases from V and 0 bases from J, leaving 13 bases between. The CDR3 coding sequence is TGCAGCGTCCGGGGACTTCCTAGCACAGATACGCAGTATTTT. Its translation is CSVRGLPSTDTQYF.

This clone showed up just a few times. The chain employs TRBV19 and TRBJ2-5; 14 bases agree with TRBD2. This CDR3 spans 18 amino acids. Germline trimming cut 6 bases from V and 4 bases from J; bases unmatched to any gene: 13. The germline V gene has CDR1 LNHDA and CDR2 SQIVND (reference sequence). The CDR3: CASSKGGTSGSNRETQYF. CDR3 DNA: TGTGCCAGTAGCAAAGGGGGGACTAGCGGGAGTAACCGAGAGACCCAGTACTTC.

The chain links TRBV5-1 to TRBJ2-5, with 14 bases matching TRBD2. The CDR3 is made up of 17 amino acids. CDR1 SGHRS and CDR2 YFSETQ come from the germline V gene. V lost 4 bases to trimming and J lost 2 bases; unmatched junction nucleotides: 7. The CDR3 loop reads CASSPGLAGEGQETQYF. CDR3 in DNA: TGCGCCAGCAGCCCGGGACTAGCGGGAGAGGGGCAAGAGACCCAGTACTTC.

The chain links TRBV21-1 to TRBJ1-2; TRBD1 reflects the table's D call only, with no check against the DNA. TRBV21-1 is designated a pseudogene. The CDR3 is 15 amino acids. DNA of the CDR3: TGTGCCAGCAGCCCCCGGGCAGGGGGAGGCTATGGCTACACCTTC. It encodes CASSPRAGGGYGYTF.